This T cell receptor (beta chain) comes out of a study of blood T cells in healthy people across ages. Study observations and caveats: Long-lived donors exceeded aged donors in naive CD4+ cells and diversity.

A second PCR, run for roughly 7 to 11 cycles, used a sample-barcoded 5' primer plus a J-beta primer mix. Each cDNA molecule was tagged by a template-switch adaptor with 12 random nucleotides. Researchers report that each sample yielded at least 3 million CDR3-containing paired-end reads. TCRdb called the 5' RACE reads again in MiXCR, with one record for every CDR3 protein. This table holds about 730,000 distinct CDR3 sequences, roughly 41% found once. Isolation per sample recovered at least 6 million PBMCs. Germline V gene sequence: CDR1 SEHNR, CDR2 FQNEAQ (reference sequence). The CDR3 extends over 16 amino acids. About this clonotype itself: The target antigen is unknown. One junction end does not reproduce the germline sequence, and a read error may be involved.

This sequence originates from a woman aged 60-70 years in good health. The chain combines TRBV7-9 with TRBJ2-2, with TRBD1 matching 8 bases. Input material: blood. CDR3 nucleotide sequence: TGTGCCGGCAGCGGAGACAGGGGAGGTGGCACCGGGGAGCTGTTTTTT. This translates into CAGSGDRGGGTGELFF.